This TCR beta chain stems from a study of cytomegalovirus exposure and HLA in healthy donors (dated by TCRdb to the late 2010s). Regarding the complete study: An earlier analysis of roughly 500 of the donors reported roughly 300 Gb of sequence data and 117 million unique TCR beta sequences obtained from 180 million or so T cells. About 300 gigabases of sequencing data and approximately 93 million unique TCR sequences were included in an early release covering several hundred HLA-typed donors. The genetic ancestry cluster associated with self-reported Caucasian donors included 80% to 90% of the approximately 400 genotyped donors. The study aimed to test whether cataloging public T cell receptors could reveal signatures of past pathogen exposure. The study profiled the T cell repertoires of some 610 subjects by immunosequencing and related them to cytomegalovirus serostatus. Along with the approximately 700-subject first cohort, a separate validation cohort of about 110 different subjects was used. To predict cytomegalovirus infection status, the study brought together high-throughput TCR immunosequencing, statistical association of individual TCRs with disease status, and machine learning. To study patterns of TCR occurrence, a later analysis re-analyzed previously published TCR beta repertoires from 600 to 750 donors and added high-resolution HLA genotyping. Rather than using new phenotypic data, the later analysis identified candidate immune exposures from TCR beta sequences and from how often those sequences occurred across donors. In an earlier analysis of roughly 600 of the donors, high-throughput TCR beta sequencing was used to judge whether each TCR beta V gene segment behaved as functional or pseudogenic. Alongside the repertoire data, information on donor age, sex, ethnicity and CMV serostatus was compiled. Genome-wide SNP genotypes for about 65% of the 666 donors were used in a later genetic analysis, which treated that subset as a discovery cohort. All discovery cohort repertoires had been generated on a single sequencing platform. Class I and class II HLA loci were covered by the typing at four-digit resolution. Typing coverage differed by locus: A, B, C, DRB1 and DQB1 were typed in about 629-630 donors, DQA1 in 522, DPA1 in 600 to 610, and DPB1 in just under 480. Several DR-DQ haplotypes were handled as single units for association and clustering, since linkage in the cohort was strong. On average, approximately 250,000 unique TCR beta nucleotide sequences were sequenced per donor among roughly 430 genotyped donors of the cohort, with roughly 18% of those sequences being non-productive. Paper-wide results and their limitations: Seventeen rarely observed V segments, including chromosome 9 orphons, were excluded from the earlier analysis of several hundred of the donors because counts were too low. In a later analysis, the rate of TCR association differed among HLA loci, with DRB1 alleles having the most associated TCRs and HLA-C alleles having the fewest. The 87-base-pair reads could not distinguish some IMGT-functional V segments, including TRBV6-2 and TRBV6-3, so those segments were excluded. Only TCR beta chains were sequenced in this cohort, and the absence of alpha or paired-chain data limited detectable features. A later genetic analysis reported fewer N-insertions in productive TCRs among donors in an Asian-associated ancestry cluster than the roughly 640-donor mean. According to a later analysis, parvovirus B19, influenza, CMV and Epstein-Barr virus appeared linked to several top co-occurrence clusters. Linkage disequilibrium might explain the correlated functional status among segregating V segments, but an unknown experimental factor could not be excluded. Across donors, most TCR sequences were observed very rarely, whereas some public TCRs were present in many individuals. Sequencing depth was assumed to be roughly uniform across donors in the presence/absence analyses, though that assumption may not hold. The study gave a list of about 170 TCR beta chains associated with cytomegalovirus. At a false discovery rate of 0.05, a later analysis linked 16,951 TCR beta sequences to specific HLA alleles. In a later analysis, HLA-associated TCR beta chains showed more clonal expansion and lower generation probabilities than non-associated chains that were equally common. A later analysis found that most CMV-associated TCR beta chains appeared HLA-restricted, with HLA associations seemingly driven largely by CMV exposure. A cluster of highly shared sequence variants was judged likely to be a technical artifact of the sequencing pipeline. A later genetic analysis associated a missense DCLRE1C variant with V-gene and J-gene trimming of TCR beta chains, and an independent cohort replicated the association. Strong co-occurrence of HLA alleles, especially DR and DQ, made assigning TCR associations to individual alleles difficult. The only immune exposure information available for the cohort was CMV serostatus. A further reported finding was that TCR beta sequences accurately predicted the HLA-A and HLA-B alleles for most subjects in the first cohort. Because HLA typing was unavailable for some donors at each locus, only the typed subset was used in association tests. In vitro tests confirmed that a few of the cytomegalovirus-associated TCR beta chains recognize cytomegalovirus antigens. It was suggested by the authors that the approach could potentially be generalized to other disease states and immunological phenotypes. In an earlier analysis of approximately 590 of the donors, most TCR beta V segments appeared in productive rearrangements about 87% or about 30% of the time, broadly matching IMGT annotations. The classifier was reported to diagnose cytomegalovirus status with high specificity and sensitivity in both the original and validation cohorts.

The library relied on the immunoSEQ multiplex PCR assay. A mixture of 60 forward primers for TCR Vbeta segments and 13 reverse primers for TCR Jbeta segments was used in the multiplex PCR. A multiplex PCR assay on genomic DNA amplified the CDR3 region of rearranged TCR beta genes. On the Illumina HiSeq System, the amplified TCR beta libraries were sequenced as 87-base-pair reads. Processing in the source paper ran as follows. Across the 600 to 700 repertoires, a later analysis counted approximately 75 million unique TCR beta chains, some 11 million of which were shared by at least two donors. To remove PCR and sequencing errors, raw reads were error-corrected and collapsed into unique sequences using a nearest-neighbor algorithm that merged closely related sequences. Alignment of CDR3 sequences to IMGT reference sequences was used to assign V, D and J gene segments. For a sequence to be retained, a match of at least six nucleotides to both a V gene segment and a J gene segment was required. Rearrangements were classified as productive when the CDR3 lacked stop codons and remained in frame with V and J, and all other rearrangements were classified as non-productive. Following IMGT convention, CDR3 was defined as the stretch from the second conserved V-encoded cysteine up to the conserved J-encoded phenylalanine. The earlier analysis of fewer than 750 of the donors excluded sequences that lacked an unambiguous match to a single V gene segment. An earlier analysis of a few hundred of the donors classified V segments as functional when productive rearrangements were above 56.7% and as segregating when the standard deviation between donors was above 5%. A statistical classification framework was built to diagnose cytomegalovirus status from the catalog of TCR beta chain sequences. A later analysis assigned V and J genes by comparing TCR nucleotide sequences with IMGT/GENE-DB human TR gene sequences. The TCRdist pipeline was used in a later analysis to assign CDR3 sequences and most-parsimonious VDJ recombination scenarios. In a later analysis, every TCR beta chain was defined by the combination of its CDR3 amino acid sequence and its V-gene family, and reads without a unique V-gene family were dropped. To address suspected cross-contamination and a sequencing artifact, a later analysis removed 450 to 700 highly shared, low-generation-probability nucleotide sequences. In a later analysis, a clonal expansion index was calculated for each public chain from normalized within-repertoire ranks of inferred template counts. Generation probabilities in a later analysis came from a VDJ recombination model fitted to out-of-frame rearrangements, and those results were checked against IGoR. Hypergeometric tests were used in a later analysis to score TCR-TCR, TCR-HLA and TCR-CMV co-occurrence, with a repertoire-size bias correction applied to the TCR pairs. To estimate false discovery rates, a later analysis permuted the HLA or CMV assignments 20 times. In a later analysis, co-occurring TCRs were grouped using DBSCAN, with TCRdist sequence similarity added in when clustering inside HLA-allele-positive subsets. For co-occurrence clustering, repertoires with fewer than 30,000 or more than 120,000 public chains were excluded, along with five repertoires with anomalous nucleotide sharing. TCRdb's version of the immuneACCESS table is confined to in-frame rearrangements and falls short of the full clone set. An unresolved V gene accounts for under half of the shortfall where checked; the remainder is of unknown origin. The V and J calls and clone size were taken over from that table, and D and trimming were inferred from the DNA. This sample comprises about 110,000 clones, roughly 13% of them detected only once. Around 16% of the sample comes from the top ten.

Concerning this clone itself: Its antigen is currently not known. This CDR3 is missing its conserved last phenylalanine or tryptophan, likely due to a read error. The limits of the CDR3 on the DNA are not certain, so only TCRdb's listed CDR3 is given.

The cohort consisted of 600 to 700 healthy bone marrow donors. At the time of sampling, all cohort members were nominally healthy, though unrecorded immune exposures were likely present. The donor tested CMV seropositive, placing the donor among the 310 or so seropositive members of the cohort. A peripheral blood sample was provided by each donor, and peripheral blood mononuclear cells were used for TCR beta sequencing. The Qiagen DNeasy Blood Extraction Kit was used to extract genomic DNA from the blood cell samples. According to the germline V gene, CDR1 reads WSHSY and CDR2 reads SAAADI. The CDR3 contains 14 residues when both ends are counted.

Sample: PBMCs. Recombination joined TRBV10-2 with TRBJ2-4; no check of the table's D call, TRBD1, against the DNA was made. The source is a man in his forties or fifties in good health and CMV-seropositive. CDR3 loop: CASSPSAGTGETQV.